This entry concerns a single T cell receptor (beta chain). Its antigen is still unknown. 13 Jbeta primers and 60 Vbeta primers were used for the PCR. Produced via immunoSEQ multiplex PCR; TCRdb's table is partial and in-frame only. The repertoire holds 150,000 to 200,000 clones, with about 88% as singletons. Germline V gene data show CDR1 as LNHNV and CDR2 as YYDKDF (reference sequence). This CDR3 is built from 15 residues. V was clipped by 0 bases and J by 11 bases, with 17 bases between them. This record comes from a study of cytomegalovirus exposure and HLA in healthy donors. Study conclusions and caveats: The authors listed some 160 TCR beta chains as cytomegalovirus-associated.

This receptor was taken from a man younger than 30 in good health and CMV-seropositive. The gene calls are TRBV15 and TRBJ1-5; no definite D call. The material sequenced was PBMCs. CDR3 DNA sequence: TGTGCCACCAGCAGAGACGGACTACAATCAAATGCCCAGCATTTT. Its translation is CATSRDGLQSNAQHF.